This T cell receptor (beta chain) came from a study of T cells in Graves' hyperthyroidism and ophthalmopathy. It was RNA transcripts that yielded the amplified TCR beta CDR3 regions. TCR CDR3 regions were first amplified by RT-PCR with HTBI primers. TCRdb used MiXCR to reprocess the multiplex PCR reads, holding one entry per CDR3 protein. The table has 350,000 to 400,000 distinct CDR3 sequences, 19% seen once. Trimming at V came to 5 bases and at J to 6 bases, leaving 6 bases not matched to a gene. Germline V gene lookup returns CDR1 MNHNS and CDR2 SASEGT. The CDR3 has 13 residues. This clonotype was seen ten or more times.

The clonotype comes from a woman between 18 and 30 years old with Graves' hyperthyroidism. The specimen sequenced was blood. The V gene is TRBV6-1, the J gene TRBJ1-1, with 7 bases identical to TRBD1. The CDR3 loop reads CASSTGQVAEAFF. The CDR3, as DNA: TGTGCCAGCAGTACCGGACAGGTGGCTGAAGCTTTCTTT.